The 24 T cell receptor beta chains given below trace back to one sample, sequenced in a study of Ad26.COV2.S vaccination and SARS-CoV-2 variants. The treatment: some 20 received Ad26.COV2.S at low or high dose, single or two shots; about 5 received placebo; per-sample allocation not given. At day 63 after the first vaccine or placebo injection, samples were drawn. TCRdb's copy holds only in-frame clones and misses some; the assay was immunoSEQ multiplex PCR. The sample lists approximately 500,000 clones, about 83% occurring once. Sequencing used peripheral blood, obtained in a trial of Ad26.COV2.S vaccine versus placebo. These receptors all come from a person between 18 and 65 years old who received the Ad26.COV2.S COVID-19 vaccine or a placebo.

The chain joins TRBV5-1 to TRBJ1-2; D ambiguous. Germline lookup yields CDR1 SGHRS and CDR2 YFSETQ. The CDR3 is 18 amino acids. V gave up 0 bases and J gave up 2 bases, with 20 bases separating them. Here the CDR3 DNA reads TGCGCCAGCAGCTTGGGAACTTTTTTCGAGGCCCTAAACTATGGCTACACCTTC. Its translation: CASSLGTFFEALNYGYTF. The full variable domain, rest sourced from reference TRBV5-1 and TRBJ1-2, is KAGVTQTPRYLIKTRGQQVTLSCSPISGHRSVSWYQQTPGQGLQFLFEYFSETQRNKGNFPGRFSGRQFSNSRSEMNVSTLELGDSALYLCASSLGTFFEALNYGYTFGSGTRLTVV.

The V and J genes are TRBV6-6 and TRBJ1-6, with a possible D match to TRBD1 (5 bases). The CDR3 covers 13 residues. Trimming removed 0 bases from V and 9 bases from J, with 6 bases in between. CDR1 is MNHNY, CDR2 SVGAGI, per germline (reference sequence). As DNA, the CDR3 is TGTGCCAGCAGTTACTCGCAGGGTTCACCCCTCCACTTT. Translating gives CASSYSQGSPLHF.

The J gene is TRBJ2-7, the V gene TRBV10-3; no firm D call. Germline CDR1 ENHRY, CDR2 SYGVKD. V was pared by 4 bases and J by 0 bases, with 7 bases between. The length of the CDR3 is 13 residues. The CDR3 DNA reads TGTGCCATCAGTGTAGGGATCTCCTACGAGCAGTACTTC. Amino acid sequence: CAISVGISYEQYF.

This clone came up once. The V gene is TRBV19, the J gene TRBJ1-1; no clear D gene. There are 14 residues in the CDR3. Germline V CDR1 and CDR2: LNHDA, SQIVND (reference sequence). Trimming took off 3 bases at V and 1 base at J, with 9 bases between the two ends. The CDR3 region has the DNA TGTGCCAGTAGTATCGGCAGATGGAACACTGAAGCTTTCTTT. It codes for CASSIGRWNTEAFF.

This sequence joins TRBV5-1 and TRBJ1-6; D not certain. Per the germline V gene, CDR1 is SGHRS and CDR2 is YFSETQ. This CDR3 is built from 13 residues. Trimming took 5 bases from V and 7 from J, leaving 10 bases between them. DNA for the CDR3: TGCGCCAGCAGGTCCGACGGGAATTCACCCCTCCACTTT. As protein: CASRSDGNSPLHF.

Written as DNA, the CDR3 is TGTGCCAGCACAGGGGGGTACGTTGGCTACACCTTC. This gives the protein CASTGGYVGYTF. The chain couples TRBV6-5 to TRBJ1-2, with 7 bases fitting TRBD1. J lost 7 bases, V lost 7 bases, and 6 bases had no gene match. Germline-derived CDR1 and CDR2 are MNHEY and SVGAGI. The CDR3 is made up of 12 amino acids.

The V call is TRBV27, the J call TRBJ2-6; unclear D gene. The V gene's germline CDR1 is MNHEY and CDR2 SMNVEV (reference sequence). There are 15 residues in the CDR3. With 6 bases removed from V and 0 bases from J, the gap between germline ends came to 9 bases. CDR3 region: CASRSVGSGANVLTF. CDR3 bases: TGTGCCAGCAGAAGCGTGGGCTCTGGGGCCAACGTCCTGACTTTC.

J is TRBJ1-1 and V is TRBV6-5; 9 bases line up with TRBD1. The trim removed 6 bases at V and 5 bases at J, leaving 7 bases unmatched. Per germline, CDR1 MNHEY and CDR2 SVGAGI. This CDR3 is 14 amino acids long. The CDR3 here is CASSQGQGWTEAFF. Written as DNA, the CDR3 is TGTGCCAGCAGCCAAGGACAGGGGTGGACTGAAGCTTTCTTT.

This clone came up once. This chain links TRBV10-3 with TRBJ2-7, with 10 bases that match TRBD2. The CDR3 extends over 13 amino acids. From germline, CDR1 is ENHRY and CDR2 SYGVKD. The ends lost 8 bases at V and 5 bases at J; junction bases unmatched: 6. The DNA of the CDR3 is TGTGCCATCTCTAGCGGGAGTTTCGACGAGCAGTACTTC. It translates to CAISSGSFDEQYF.

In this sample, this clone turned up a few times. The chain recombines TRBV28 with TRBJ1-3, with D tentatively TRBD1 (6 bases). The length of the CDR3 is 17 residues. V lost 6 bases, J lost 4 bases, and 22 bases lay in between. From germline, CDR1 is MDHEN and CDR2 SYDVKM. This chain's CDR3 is CASSPLGGPPSGNTIYF. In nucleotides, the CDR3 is TGTGCCAGCAGCCCCCTCGGGGGGCCGCCCTCCGGAAACACCATATATTTT. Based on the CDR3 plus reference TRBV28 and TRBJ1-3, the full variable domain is DVKVTQSSRYLVKRTGEKVFLECVQDMDHENMFWYRQDPGLGLRLIYFSYDVKMKEKGDIPEGYSVSREKKERFSLILESASTNQTSMYLCASSPLGGPPSGNTIYFGEGSWLTVV.

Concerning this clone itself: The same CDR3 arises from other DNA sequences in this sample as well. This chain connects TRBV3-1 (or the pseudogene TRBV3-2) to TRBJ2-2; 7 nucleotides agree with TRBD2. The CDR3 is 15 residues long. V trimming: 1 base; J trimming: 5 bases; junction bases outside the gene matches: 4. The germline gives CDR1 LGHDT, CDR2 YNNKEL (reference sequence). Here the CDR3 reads CASSQGLAVTGELFF. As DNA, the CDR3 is TGTGCCAGCAGCCAAGGGCTAGCGGTAACCGGGGAGCTGTTTTTT.

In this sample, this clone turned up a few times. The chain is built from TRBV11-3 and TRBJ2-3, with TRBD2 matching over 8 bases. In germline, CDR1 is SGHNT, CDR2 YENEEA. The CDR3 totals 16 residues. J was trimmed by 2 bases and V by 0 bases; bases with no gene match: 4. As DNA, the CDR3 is TGTGCCAGCAGCTTAGAGGTCGGGAGGGTCACAGATACGCAGTATTTT. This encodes CASSLEVGRVTDTQYF.

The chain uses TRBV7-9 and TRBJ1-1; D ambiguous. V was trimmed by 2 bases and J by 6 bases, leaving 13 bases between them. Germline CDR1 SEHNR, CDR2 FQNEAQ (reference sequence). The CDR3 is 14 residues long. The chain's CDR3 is CASSLPVGVSEAFF. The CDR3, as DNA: TGTGCCAGCAGCTTACCTGTTGGTGTCTCTGAAGCTTTCTTT.

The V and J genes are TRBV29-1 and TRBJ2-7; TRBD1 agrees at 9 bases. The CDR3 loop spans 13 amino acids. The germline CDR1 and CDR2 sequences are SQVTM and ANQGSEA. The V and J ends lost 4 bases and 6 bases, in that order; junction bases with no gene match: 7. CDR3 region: CSVVGDRAGEQYF. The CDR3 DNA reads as TGCAGCGTTGTAGGGGACAGGGCGGGCGAGCAGTACTTC.

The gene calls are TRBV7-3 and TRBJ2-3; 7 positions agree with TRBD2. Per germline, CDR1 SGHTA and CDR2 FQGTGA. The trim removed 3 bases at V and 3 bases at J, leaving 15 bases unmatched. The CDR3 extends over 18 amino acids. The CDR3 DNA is TGTGCCAGCAGCTTCTCGCCCTGGCGGGAGTCGGGGACAGATACGCAGTATTTT. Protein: CASSFSPWRESGTDTQYF.

The chain's CDR3 is CATGGFRAVNEKLFF. For the CDR3, the DNA is TGTGCCACCGGGGGTTTTAGGGCGGTGAATGAAAAACTGTTTTTT. This chain uses TRBV2 with TRBJ1-4; weak D call: TRBD1 (5 bases). CDR3 length: 15 residues. Deletions cut 10 bases from V and 5 bases from J, with 20 bases between. The germline CDR1 and CDR2 sequences are SNHLY and FYNNEI.

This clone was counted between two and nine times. For the CDR3, the DNA is TGTGCCAGCAGTTTAGGGACAGGGCGGGAGCAGTACTTC. Translating gives CASSLGTGREQYF. This rearrangement joins TRBV12-3 or TRBV12-4 to TRBJ2-7, with 8 bases matching TRBD1. V shed 1 base, J shed 7 bases, and the junction held 3 bases outside the gene matches. This CDR3 contains 13 residues.

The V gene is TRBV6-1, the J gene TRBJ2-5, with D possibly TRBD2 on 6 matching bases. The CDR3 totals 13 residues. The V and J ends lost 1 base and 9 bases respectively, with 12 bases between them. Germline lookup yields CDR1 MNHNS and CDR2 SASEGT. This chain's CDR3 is CASSEGLASAQYF. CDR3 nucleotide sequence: TGTGCCAGCAGTGAAGGGCTAGCGTCGGCCCAGTACTTC.

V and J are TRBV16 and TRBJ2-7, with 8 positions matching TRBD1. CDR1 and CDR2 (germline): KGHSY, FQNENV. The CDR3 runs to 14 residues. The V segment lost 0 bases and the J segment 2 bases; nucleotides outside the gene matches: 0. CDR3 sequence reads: CASSQSGQAYEQYF. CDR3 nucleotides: TGTGCCAGCAGCCAATCGGGACAGGCCTACGAGCAGTACTTC.

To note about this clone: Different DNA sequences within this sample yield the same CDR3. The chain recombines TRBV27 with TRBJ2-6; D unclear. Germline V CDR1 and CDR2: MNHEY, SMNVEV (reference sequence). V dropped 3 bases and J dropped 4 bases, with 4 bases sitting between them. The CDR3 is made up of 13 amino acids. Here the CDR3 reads CASSFGGANVLTF. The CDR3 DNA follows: TGTGCCAGCAGTTTTGGCGGGGCCAACGTCCTGACTTTC. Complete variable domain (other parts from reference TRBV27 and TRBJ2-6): EAQVTQNPRYLITVTGKKLTVTCSQNMNHEYMSWYRQDPGLGLRQIYYSMNVEVTDKGDVPEGYKVSRKEKRNFPLILESPSPNQTSLYFCASSFGGANVLTFGAGSRLTVL.

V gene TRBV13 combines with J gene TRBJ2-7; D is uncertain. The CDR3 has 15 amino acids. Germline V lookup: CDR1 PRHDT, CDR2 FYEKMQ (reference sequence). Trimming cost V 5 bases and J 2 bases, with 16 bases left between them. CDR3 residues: CASSPRSASTYEQYF. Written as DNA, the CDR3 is TGTGCCAGCAGCCCCAGGAGCGCCTCAACCTACGAGCAGTACTTC.

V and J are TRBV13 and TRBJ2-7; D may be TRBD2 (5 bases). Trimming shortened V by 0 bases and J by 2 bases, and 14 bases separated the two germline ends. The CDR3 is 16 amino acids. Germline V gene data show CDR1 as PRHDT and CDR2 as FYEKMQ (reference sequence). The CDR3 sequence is CASSLGLAEVPYEQYF. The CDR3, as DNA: TGTGCCAGCAGCTTAGGGTTGGCGGAGGTACCCTACGAGCAGTACTTC.

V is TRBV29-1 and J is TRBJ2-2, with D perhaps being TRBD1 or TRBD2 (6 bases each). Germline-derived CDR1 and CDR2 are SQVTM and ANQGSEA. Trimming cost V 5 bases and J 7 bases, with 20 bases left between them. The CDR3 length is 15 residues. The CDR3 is CSVRGAGFVGGELFF. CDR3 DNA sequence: TGCAGCGTTAGGGGGGCAGGGTTTGTTGGCGGGGAGCTGTTTTTT.

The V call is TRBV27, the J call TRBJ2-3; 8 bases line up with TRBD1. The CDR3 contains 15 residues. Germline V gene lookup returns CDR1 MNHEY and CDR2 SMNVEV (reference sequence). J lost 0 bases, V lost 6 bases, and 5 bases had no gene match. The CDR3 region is CASRLQGVSTDTQYF. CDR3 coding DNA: TGTGCCAGCAGGCTACAGGGGGTGAGCACAGATACGCAGTATTTT.